This T cell receptor (beta chain) was observed in a study of OX40 agonist ivuxolimab in advanced cancers. The assay was immunoSEQ multiplex PCR, and TCRdb's table has in-frame clones only and misses some. The sample gives some 86,000 clones, 80% to 95% of which show up once; 0.33% is in the top ten. With 0 bases removed from V and 2 bases from J, the gap between germline ends came to 8 bases. There are 14 residues in the CDR3. CDR1 is SGHRS, CDR2 YFSETQ, per germline. This clone was found a few times. This chain uses TRBV5-1 with TRBJ1-2, with D maybe TRBD1 (5 bases). The sequence derives from an adult with an advanced solid tumor such as melanoma, head and neck, liver or kidney cancer. The sequences come from CD4+ or CD8+ T cells sorted from blood, collected in a trial of the OX40 agonist ivuxolimab. As DNA, the CDR3 is TGCGCCAGCAGCTTGGGACAGAAAAACTATGGCTACACCTTC. Protein sequence: CASSLGQKNYGYTF.